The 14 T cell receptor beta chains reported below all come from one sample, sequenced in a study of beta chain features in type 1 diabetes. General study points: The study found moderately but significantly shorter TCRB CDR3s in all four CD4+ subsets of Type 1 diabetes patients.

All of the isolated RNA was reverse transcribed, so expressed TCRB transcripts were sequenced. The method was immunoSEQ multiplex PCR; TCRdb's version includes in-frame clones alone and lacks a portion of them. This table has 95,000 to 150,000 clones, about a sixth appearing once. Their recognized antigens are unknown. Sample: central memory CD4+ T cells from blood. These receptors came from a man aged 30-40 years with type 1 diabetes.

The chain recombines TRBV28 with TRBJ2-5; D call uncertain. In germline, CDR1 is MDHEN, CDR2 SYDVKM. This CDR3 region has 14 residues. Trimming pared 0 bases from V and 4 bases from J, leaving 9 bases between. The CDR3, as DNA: TGTGCCAGCAGTTTATGGAACCGGCGAGAGACCCAGTACTTC. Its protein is CASSLWNRRETQYF.

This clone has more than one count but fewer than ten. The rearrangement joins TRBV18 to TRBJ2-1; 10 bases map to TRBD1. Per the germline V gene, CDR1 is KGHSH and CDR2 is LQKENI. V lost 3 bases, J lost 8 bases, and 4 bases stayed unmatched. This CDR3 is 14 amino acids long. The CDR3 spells CASSPGQGRDEQFF. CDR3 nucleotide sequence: TGTGCCAGCTCACCGGGACAGGGGAGGGATGAGCAGTTCTTC.

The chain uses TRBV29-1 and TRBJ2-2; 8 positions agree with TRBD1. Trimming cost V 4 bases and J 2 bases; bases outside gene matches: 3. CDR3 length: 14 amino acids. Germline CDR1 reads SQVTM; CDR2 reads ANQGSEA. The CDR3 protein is CSVVGQGNTGELFF. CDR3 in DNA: TGCAGCGTTGTTGGACAGGGAAACACCGGGGAGCTGTTTTTT.

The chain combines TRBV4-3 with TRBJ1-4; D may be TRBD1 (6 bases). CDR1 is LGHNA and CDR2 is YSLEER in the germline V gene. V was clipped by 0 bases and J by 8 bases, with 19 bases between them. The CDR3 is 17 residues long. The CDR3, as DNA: TGCGCCAGCAGCCAAGATCTCGGGACACAAGGTGGGGAAAAACTGTTTTTT. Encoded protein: CASSQDLGTQGGEKLFF.

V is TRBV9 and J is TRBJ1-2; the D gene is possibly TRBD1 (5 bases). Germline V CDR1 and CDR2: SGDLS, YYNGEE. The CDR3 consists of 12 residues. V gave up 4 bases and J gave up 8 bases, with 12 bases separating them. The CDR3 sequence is CASSPRDSGYTF. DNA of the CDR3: TGTGCCAGCAGCCCCAGGGATTCAGGCTACACCTTC.

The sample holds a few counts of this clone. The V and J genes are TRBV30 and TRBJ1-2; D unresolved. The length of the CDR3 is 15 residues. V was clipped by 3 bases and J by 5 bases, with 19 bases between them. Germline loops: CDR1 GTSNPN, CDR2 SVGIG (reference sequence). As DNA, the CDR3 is TGTGCCTGGAGCCGTATTGAGAGAAAGGTATATGGCTACACCTTC. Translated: CAWSRIERKVYGYTF. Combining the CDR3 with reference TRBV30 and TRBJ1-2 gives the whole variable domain SQTIHQWPATLVQPVGSPLSLECTVEGTSNPNLYWYRQAAGRGLQLLFYSVGIGQISSEVPQNLSASRPQDRQFILSSKKLLLSDSGFYLCAWSRIERKVYGYTFGSGTRLTVV.

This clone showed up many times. The CDR3 reads CALALGETQYF. The DNA of the CDR3 is TGTGCCCTCGCGCTAGGGGAGACCCAGTACTTC. The rearrangement uses TRBV30 and TRBJ2-5, with D unclear. The CDR3 loop spans 11 amino acids. The germline V gene has CDR1 GTSNPN and CDR2 SVGIG (reference sequence). V was trimmed by 8 bases and J by 5 bases, leaving 12 bases between them. Supplemented by reference TRBV30 and TRBJ2-5, the full variable domain reads SQTIHQWPATLVQPVGSPLSLECTVEGTSNPNLYWYRQAAGRGLQLLFYSVGIGQISSEVPQNLSASRPQDRQFILSSKKLLLSDSGFYLCALALGETQYFGPGTRLLVL.

The CDR3 bases are TGTGCCATCAGTGGGGGGAATGGGGCGCCTCCCAATGAAGCTTTCTTT. It yields the protein CAISGGNGAPPNEAFF. The V and J genes are TRBV10-3 and TRBJ1-1; tentative D call: TRBD1 (5 bases). Germline V CDR1 and CDR2: ENHRY, SYGVKD. V was shortened by 4 bases and J by 7 bases, with 22 bases between the two germline ends. The CDR3 runs 16 residues.

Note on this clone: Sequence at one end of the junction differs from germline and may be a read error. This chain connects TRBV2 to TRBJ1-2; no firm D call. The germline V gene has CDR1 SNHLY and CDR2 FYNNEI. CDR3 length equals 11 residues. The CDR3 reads CASSEDRGYTF. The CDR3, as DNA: TGTGCCAGCAGCGAAGACCGGGGCTACACCTTC.

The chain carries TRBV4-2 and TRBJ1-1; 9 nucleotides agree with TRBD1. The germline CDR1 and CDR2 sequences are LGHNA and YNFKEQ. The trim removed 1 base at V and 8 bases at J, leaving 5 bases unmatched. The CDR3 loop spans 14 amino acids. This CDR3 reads CASSQAPDRGEAFF. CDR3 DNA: TGTGCCAGCAGCCAAGCTCCGGACAGGGGAGAAGCTTTCTTT.

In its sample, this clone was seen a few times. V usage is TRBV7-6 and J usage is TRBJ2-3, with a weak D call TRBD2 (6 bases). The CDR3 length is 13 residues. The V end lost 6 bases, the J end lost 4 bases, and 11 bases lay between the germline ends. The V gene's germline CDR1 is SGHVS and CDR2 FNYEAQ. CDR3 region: CASSFLASDTQYF. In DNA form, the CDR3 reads TGTGCCAGCAGTTTTCTAGCGTCAGATACGCAGTATTTT. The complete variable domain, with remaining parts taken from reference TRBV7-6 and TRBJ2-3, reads GAGVSQSPRYKVTKRGQDVALRCDPISGHVSLYWYRQALGQGPEFLTYFNYEAQQDKSGLPNDRFSAERPEGSISTLTIQRTEQRDSAMYRCASSFLASDTQYFGPGTRLTVL.

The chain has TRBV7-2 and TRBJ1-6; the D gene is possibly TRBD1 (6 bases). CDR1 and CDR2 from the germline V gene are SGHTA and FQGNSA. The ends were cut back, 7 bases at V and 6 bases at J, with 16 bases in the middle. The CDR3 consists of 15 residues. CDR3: CASNLSGGSNSPLHF. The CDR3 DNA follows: TGTGCCAGCAACCTCTCGGGGGGCTCTAATTCACCCCTCCACTTT.

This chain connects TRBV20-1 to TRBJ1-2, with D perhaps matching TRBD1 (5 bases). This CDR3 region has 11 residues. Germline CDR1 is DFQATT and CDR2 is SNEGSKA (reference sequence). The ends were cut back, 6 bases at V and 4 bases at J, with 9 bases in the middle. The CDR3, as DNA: TGCAGTGCCGAAACAGGCTATGGCTACACCTTC. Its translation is CSAETGYGYTF.

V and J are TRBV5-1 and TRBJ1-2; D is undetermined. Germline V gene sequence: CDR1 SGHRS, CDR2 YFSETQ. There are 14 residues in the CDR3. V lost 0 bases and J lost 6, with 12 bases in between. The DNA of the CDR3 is TGCGCCAGCAGCTTGGCCTTCGAAGGGAATGGCTACACCTTC. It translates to CASSLAFEGNGYTF.